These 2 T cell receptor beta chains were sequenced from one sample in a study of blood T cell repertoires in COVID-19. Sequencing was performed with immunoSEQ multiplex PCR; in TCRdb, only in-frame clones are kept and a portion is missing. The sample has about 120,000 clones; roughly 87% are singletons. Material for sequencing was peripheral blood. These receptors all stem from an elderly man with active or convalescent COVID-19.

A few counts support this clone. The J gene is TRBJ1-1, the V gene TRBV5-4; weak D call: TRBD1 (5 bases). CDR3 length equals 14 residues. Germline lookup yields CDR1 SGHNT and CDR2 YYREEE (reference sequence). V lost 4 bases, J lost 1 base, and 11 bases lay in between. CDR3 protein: CASSPPGPNTEAFF. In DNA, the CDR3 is TGTGCCAGCAGCCCGCCAGGGCCGAACACTGAAGCTTTCTTT.

In DNA form, the CDR3 reads TGTGCCAGCAGCTTAGTGGCGGGAGGCGAGCAGTTCTTC. This translates into CASSLVAGGEQFF. The chain joins TRBV7-8 to TRBJ2-1; TRBD2 matches 8 bases. The V gene's germline CDR1 is SGHVS and CDR2 FQNEAQ. The CDR3 runs 13 residues. V gave up 1 base and J gave up 10 bases; unmatched junction bases: 3.